This TCR beta chain was obtained from a study of T cells in Graves' hyperthyroidism and ophthalmopathy. Study background: Peripheral blood draws took place at initial diagnosis, ahead of any treatment.

The CDR3 spans 14 residues. CDR1 and CDR2 (germline): MNHEY, SVGEGT. The investigators amplified TCR beta CDR3 regions from RNA transcripts. First-round RT-PCR targeting the TCR CDR3 was performed with the HTBI primer set. Each CDR3 protein is one row after TCRdb ran MiXCR on the multiplex PCR reads. The repertoire holds 250,000 to 300,000 distinct CDR3 sequences, 13% seen once, with 7.8% in the top ten. Only one count was recorded for this clonotype. This sequence may be a read error, since a much larger clone differs from it by one base. Sequenced input: blood. The chain couples TRBV6-2 or TRBV6-3 to TRBJ2-2; possible D gene TRBD1, 5 bases. The receptor was isolated from a woman aged 25 to 39 with Graves' hyperthyroidism that later progressed to Graves' ophthalmopathy. Here the CDR3 DNA reads TGTGCCAGCGGACCTGTGGGGCCGTGGAAGGAGCTGCTTTTT. Translation gives CASGPVGPWKELLF.